The clone carrying this T cell receptor (beta chain) was seen at least ten times. Its antigen is not known. V lost 2 bases and J lost 9; bases outside the gene matches: 4. This CDR3 comprises 13 residues. The source of the sample is a study of CD8 T cells in ankylosing spondylitis. Study findings and constraints: Roughly 8 highly homologous variants formed a TCR beta motif that appeared characteristic of ankylosing spondylitis blood.

TCRdb redid the calling of the 5' RACE reads with MiXCR, one entry per CDR3 protein. The table has fewer than 250,000 distinct CDR3 sequences, roughly a tenth seen once. This clonotype was obtained from a male donor with ankylosing spondylitis or in good health (not recorded which). This chain connects TRBV12-3 or TRBV12-4 to TRBJ2-1; TRBD2 matches 7 bases. What was sequenced was blood, either unsorted or a sorted T cell fraction (not recorded which). The CDR3 DNA reads as TGTGCCAGCAGTTTACGGCGGGAGTCTGAGCAGTTCTTC. Translated: CASSLRRESEQFF.